The 12 T cell receptor beta chains presented below share a single source sample, sequenced in a study of T cells in Graves' hyperthyroidism and ophthalmopathy. Amplification of TCR beta CDR3 regions was performed using RNA transcripts as template. A set of HTBI primers served as the primers for a first-round RT-PCR of the TCR CDR3. TCRdb redid the calling of the multiplex PCR reads with MiXCR, one entry per CDR3 protein. The sample gives 560,000 or so distinct CDR3 sequences, just under 20% of which show up once; approximately 50% is in the top ten. The sequenced material came from blood. Every receptor here comes from a man between 40 and 49 years old with Graves' ophthalmopathy.

The V call is TRBV28, the J call TRBJ1-2; D perhaps matches TRBD1 (5 bases). The CDR3 length is 15 residues. The germline gives CDR1 MDHEN, CDR2 SYDVKM. V shed 6 bases and J shed 0 bases, with 14 bases lying between them. The DNA of the CDR3 is TGTGCCAGCAGCCTCAGGGCCCTAGCTAACTATGGCTACACCTTC. Amino acid sequence: CASSLRALANYGYTF.

The V and J genes are TRBV5-6 and TRBJ2-7, with 8 bases lining up with TRBD1. Germline values: CDR1 SGHDT, CDR2 YYEEEE. The junction had 5 bases not matched to a gene; V was cut back by 0 bases and J by 6 bases. The length of the CDR3 is 14 residues. CDR3 in DNA: TGTGCCAGCAGCTTGGGAGCAGGGGGCTTCGAGCAGTACTTC. As protein: CASSLGAGGFEQYF.

The table lists this clonotype with a few counts. This chain links TRBV12-3 or TRBV12-4 with TRBJ1-5; 10 nucleotides line up with TRBD1. The CDR3 has 15 amino acids. V lost 5 bases and J lost 2; bases outside the gene matches: 3. The CDR3 DNA follows: TGTGCCAGCAGTATGGGACAGGGGCGCAATCAGCCCCAGCATTTT. Protein: CASSMGQGRNQPQHF.

This clonotype has only a few counts. V usage is TRBV5-5 and J usage is TRBJ2-1; 11 bases fit TRBD2. CDR1 and CDR2 from the germline V gene are SGHKS and YYEKEE (reference sequence). Trimming removed 4 bases from V and 9 bases from J; junction bases left unmatched: 6. This CDR3 has 14 residues. The CDR3 loop reads CASSLSGRGGEQFF. In DNA form, the CDR3 reads TGTGCCAGCAGCCTTAGCGGGAGGGGAGGTGAGCAGTTCTTC.

This clonotype was counted many times. V and J are TRBV6-2 or TRBV6-3 and TRBJ2-7; 9 bases fit TRBD1. The CDR3 covers 15 residues. The germline V gene encodes CDR1 MNHEY and CDR2 SVGEGT. J gave up 2 bases and V 8 bases, and 10 bases lay outside the gene matches. DNA for the CDR3: TGTGCCAGCCGCGGTACAGGGGGCGAAGCCTACGAGCAGTACTTC. Translating gives CASRGTGGEAYEQYF.

In its sample, this clonotype was seen a few times. The V call is TRBV30, the J call TRBJ2-7; tentative D call: TRBD1 (6 bases). The V and J ends lost 5 bases and 3 bases respectively, with 14 bases between them. The CDR3 is made up of 13 amino acids. Germline CDR1 and CDR2: GTSNPN and SVGIG (reference sequence). The CDR3 DNA sequence: TGTGCCTGGGGTACAGGGATACACTACGAGCAGTACTTC. Protein product: CAWGTGIHYEQYF.

This chain links TRBV2 with TRBJ2-7, with 8 nucleotides matching TRBD2. In germline, CDR1 is SNHLY, CDR2 FYNNEI. V lost 6 bases and J lost 4; bases outside the gene matches: 8. CDR3 size: 14 residues. In nucleotides, the CDR3 is TGTGCCAGCAGGCTCGGGGGGGGGGGATACGAGCAGTACTTC. Protein: CASRLGGGGYEQYF.

This chain links TRBV18 with TRBJ2-7, with no clear D. The CDR3 consists of 14 residues. CDR1 is KGHSH and CDR2 is LQKENI in the germline V gene. Trimming left V 6 bases short and J 5 bases short, with 17 bases between. The CDR3 bases are TGTGCCAGCTCTCCTAAGCCCCTTAATAACGAGCAGTACTTC. Protein: CASSPKPLNNEQYF.

A few counts support this clonotype. The chain joins TRBV15 to TRBJ1-6, with 7 bases fitting TRBD1. This CDR3 spans 15 amino acids. With V trimmed by 0 bases and J by 8 bases, 4 bases remained unmatched. Germline CDR1 and CDR2: LNHNV and YYDKDF (reference sequence). The CDR3, as DNA: TGTGCCACCAGCAGAGATCAGGGGGGATATTCACCCCTCCACTTT. It encodes CATSRDQGGYSPLHF.

The sample holds many counts of this clonotype. The genes are TRBV11-2 and TRBJ2-3; 7 bases align to TRBD2. Germline trimming cut 5 bases from V and 6 bases from J; bases unmatched to any gene: 14. Germline loops: CDR1 SGHAT, CDR2 FQNNGV. The CDR3 runs to 16 residues. The DNA of the CDR3 is TGTGCCAGCAGCACCCAGGGAGCGGGGACTAAGGATACGCAGTATTTT. Residues: CASSTQGAGTKDTQYF.

There are a few counts of this clonotype. The chain carries TRBV2 and TRBJ1-2; TRBD1 matches 7 bases. There are 15 residues in the CDR3. Per germline, CDR1 SNHLY and CDR2 FYNNEI. The V segment lost 5 bases and the J segment 8 bases; nucleotides outside the gene matches: 14. The CDR3 sequence: CASSPEKGGAWGYTF. The CDR3 DNA is TGTGCCAGCAGTCCAGAGAAAGGGGGCGCGTGGGGCTACACCTTC.

This clonotype was found many times. V usage is TRBV5-1 and J usage is TRBJ1-1; 8 bases align to TRBD1. CDR1 and CDR2 (germline): SGHRS, YFSETQ. V gave up 4 bases and J gave up 0 bases; unmatched junction bases: 8. The CDR3 runs to 16 residues. CDR3 in amino acids: CASSLQGARVNTEAFF. CDR3 sequence (DNA): TGCGCCAGCAGCCTCCAGGGGGCTAGGGTGAACACTGAAGCTTTCTTT.